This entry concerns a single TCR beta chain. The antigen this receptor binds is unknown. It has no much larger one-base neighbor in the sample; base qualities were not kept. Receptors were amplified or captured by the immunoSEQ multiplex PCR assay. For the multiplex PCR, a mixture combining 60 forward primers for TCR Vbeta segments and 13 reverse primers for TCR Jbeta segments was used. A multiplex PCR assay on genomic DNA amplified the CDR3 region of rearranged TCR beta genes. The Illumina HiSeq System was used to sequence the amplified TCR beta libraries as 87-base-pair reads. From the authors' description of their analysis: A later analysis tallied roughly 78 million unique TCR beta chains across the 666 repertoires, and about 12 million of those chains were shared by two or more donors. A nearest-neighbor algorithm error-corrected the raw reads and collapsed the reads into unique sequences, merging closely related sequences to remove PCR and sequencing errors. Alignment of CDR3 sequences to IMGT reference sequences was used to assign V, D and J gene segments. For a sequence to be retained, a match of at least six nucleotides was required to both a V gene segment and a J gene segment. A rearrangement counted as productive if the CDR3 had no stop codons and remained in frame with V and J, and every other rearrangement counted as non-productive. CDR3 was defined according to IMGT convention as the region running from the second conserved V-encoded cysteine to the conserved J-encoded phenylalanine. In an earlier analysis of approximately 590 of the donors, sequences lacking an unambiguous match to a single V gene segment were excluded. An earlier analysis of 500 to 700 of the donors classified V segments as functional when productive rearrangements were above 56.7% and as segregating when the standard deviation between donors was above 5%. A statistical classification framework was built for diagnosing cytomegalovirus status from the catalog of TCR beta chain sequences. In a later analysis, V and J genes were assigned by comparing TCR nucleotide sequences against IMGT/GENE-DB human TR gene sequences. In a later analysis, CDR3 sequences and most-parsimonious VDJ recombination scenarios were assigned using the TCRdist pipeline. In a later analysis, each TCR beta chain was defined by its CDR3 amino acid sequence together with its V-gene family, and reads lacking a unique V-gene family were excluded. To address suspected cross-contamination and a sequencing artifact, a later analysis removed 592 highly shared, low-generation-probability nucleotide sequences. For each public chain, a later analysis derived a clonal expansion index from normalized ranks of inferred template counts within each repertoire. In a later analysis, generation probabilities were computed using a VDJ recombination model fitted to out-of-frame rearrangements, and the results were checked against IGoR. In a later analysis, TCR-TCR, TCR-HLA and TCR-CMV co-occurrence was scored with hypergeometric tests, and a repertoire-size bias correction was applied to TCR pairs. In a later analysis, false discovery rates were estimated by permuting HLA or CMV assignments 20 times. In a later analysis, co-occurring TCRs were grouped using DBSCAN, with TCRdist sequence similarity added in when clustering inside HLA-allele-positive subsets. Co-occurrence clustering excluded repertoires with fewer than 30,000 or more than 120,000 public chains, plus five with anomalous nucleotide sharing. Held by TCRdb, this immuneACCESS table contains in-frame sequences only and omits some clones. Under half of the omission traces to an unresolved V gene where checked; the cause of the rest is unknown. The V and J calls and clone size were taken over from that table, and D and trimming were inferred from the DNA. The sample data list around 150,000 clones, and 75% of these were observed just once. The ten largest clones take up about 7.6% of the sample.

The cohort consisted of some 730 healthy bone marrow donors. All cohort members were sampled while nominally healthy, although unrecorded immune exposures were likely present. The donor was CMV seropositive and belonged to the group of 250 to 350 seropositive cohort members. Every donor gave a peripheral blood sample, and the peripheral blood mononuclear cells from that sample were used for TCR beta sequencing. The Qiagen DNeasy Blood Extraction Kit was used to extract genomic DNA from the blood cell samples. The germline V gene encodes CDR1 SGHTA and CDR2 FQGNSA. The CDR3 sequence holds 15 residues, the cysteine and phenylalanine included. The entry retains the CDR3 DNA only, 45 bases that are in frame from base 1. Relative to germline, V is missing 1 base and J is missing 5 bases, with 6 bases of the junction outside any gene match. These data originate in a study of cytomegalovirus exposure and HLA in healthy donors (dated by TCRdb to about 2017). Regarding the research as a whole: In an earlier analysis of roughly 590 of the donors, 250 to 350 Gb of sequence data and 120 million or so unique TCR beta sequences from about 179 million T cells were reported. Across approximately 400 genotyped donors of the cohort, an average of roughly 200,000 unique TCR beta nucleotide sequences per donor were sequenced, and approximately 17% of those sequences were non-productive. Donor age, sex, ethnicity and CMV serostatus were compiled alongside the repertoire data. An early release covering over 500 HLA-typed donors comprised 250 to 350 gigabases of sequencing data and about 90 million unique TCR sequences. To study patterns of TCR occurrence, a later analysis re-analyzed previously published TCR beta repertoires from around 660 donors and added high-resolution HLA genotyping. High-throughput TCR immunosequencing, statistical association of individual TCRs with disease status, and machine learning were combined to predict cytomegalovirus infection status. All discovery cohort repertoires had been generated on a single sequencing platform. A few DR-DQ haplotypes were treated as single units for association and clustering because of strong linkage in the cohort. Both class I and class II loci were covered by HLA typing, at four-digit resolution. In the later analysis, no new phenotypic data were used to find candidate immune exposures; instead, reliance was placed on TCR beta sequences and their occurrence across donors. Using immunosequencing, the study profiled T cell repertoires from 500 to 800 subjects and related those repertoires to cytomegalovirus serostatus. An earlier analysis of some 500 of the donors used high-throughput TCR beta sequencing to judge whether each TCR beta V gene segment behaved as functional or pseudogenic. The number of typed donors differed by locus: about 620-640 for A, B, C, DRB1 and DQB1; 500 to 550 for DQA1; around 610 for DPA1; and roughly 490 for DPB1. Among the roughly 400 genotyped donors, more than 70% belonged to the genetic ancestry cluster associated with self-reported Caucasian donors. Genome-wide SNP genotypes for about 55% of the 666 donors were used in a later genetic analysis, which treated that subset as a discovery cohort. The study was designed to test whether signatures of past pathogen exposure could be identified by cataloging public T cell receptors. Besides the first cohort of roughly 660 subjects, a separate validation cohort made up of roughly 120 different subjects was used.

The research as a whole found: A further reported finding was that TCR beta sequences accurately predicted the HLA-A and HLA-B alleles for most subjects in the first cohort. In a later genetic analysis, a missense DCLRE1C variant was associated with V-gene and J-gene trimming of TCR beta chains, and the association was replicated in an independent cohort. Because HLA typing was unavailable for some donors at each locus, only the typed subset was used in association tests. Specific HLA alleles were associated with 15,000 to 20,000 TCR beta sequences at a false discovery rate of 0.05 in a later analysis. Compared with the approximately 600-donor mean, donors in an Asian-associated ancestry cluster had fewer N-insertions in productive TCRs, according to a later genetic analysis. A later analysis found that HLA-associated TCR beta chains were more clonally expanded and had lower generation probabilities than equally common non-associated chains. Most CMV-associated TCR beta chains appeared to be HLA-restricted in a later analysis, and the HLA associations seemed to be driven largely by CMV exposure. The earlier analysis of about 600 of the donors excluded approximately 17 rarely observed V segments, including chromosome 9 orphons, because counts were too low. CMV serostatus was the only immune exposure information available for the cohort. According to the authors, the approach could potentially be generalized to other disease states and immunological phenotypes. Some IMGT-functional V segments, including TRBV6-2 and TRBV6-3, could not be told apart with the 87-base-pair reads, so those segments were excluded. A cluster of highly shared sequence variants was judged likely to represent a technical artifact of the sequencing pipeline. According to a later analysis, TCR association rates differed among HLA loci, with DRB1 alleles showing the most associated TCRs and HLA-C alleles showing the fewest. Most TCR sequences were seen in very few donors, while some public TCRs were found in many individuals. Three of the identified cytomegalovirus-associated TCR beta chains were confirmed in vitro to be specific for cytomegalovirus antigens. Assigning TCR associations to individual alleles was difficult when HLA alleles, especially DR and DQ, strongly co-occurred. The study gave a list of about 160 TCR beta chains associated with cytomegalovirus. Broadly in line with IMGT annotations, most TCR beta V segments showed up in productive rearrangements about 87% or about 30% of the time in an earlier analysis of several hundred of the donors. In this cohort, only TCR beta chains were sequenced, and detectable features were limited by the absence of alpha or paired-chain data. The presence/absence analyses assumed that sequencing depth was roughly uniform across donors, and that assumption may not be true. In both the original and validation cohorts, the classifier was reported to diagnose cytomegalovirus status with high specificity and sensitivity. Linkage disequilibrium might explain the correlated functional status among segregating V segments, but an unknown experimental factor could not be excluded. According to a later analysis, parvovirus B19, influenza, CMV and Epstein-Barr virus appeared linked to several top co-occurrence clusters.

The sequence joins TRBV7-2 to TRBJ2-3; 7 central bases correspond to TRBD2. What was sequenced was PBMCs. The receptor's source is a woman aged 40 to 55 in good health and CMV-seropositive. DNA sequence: TGTGCCAGCAGCTTAGTGGCTAGCGGCAAAGATACGCAGTATTTT. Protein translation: CASSLVASGKDTQYF.